This T cell receptor beta chain was profiled in a study of blood T cell repertoires in COVID-19. About the research overall: COVID-19 samples, acute and convalescent, were from the United States, Italy and Spain. The analysed material was cDNA or gDNA that came from T cells, B-cell-depleted T cells, or PBMCs.

Repertoires were generated with immunoSEQ multiplex PCR, while TCRdb's copy carries only in-frame clones and drops some. Here the sample spans roughly 100,000 clones, 82% being singletons. The length of the CDR3 is 15 residues. Trimming at V came to 4 bases and at J to 1 base, leaving 4 bases not matched to a gene. Germline CDR1 reads SGHRS; CDR2 reads YFSETQ. The sequenced material came from peripheral blood. V is TRBV5-1 and J is TRBJ2-2; 7 nucleotides line up with TRBD1. The source of this sequence is a woman of 80 years or more with acute or convalescent COVID-19. The CDR3 spells CASSPGQLNTGELFF. The CDR3 DNA follows: TGCGCCAGCAGCCCGGGACAGCTGAACACCGGGGAGCTGTTTTTT.